This T cell receptor beta chain derives from a study of T cells in Graves' hyperthyroidism and ophthalmopathy. This clonotype was seen many times. This CDR3 has 15 residues. Germline V gives CDR1 SGHRS, CDR2 YFSETQ. Trimming removed 0 bases from V and 2 bases from J, with 11 bases in between. It was RNA transcripts that yielded the amplified TCR beta CDR3 regions. Initially, a first-round RT-PCR of the TCR CDR3 employed the HTBI primer set. TCRdb analysed the multiplex PCR reads with MiXCR anew, one entry per CDR3 protein. Seen here are approximately 710,000 distinct CDR3 sequences, roughly 17% observed once, and the top ten hold around a sixth.

The specimen sequenced was blood. V usage is TRBV5-1 and J usage is TRBJ1-1; the D gene is possibly TRBD1 (6 bases). The receptor comes from a man aged 50 or older with Graves' hyperthyroidism. The DNA of the CDR3 is TGCGCCAGCAGCTTGGCACAGGGCTACAACACTGAAGCTTTCTTT. Amino acids: CASSLAQGYNTEAFF. Full variable domain (remainder filled in from reference TRBV5-1 and TRBJ1-1): KAGVTQTPRYLIKTRGQQVTLSCSPISGHRSVSWYQQTPGQGLQFLFEYFSETQRNKGNFPGRFSGRQFSNSRSEMNVSTLELGDSALYLCASSLAQGYNTEAFFGQGTRLTVV.